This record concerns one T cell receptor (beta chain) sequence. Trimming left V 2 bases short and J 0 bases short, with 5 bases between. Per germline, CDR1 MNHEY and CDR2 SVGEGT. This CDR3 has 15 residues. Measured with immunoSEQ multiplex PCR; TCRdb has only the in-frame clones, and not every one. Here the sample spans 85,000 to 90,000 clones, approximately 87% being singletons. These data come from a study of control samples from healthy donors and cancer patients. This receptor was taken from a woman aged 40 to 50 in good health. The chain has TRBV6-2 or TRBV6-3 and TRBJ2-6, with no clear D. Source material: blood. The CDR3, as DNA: TGTGCCAGCAGTTACAGAGACTCTGGGGCCAACGTCCTGACTTTC. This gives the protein CASSYRDSGANVLTF.